The 20 T cell receptor beta chains below all came from one sample that was sequenced in a study of CD8 T cells in Susac syndrome. About 0.5 to 1 ug RNA was reverse transcribed with random hexamers. TCRdb reanalysed the immunoSEQ multiplex PCR reads using MiXCR and keeps one entry per CDR3 protein. The sample contains 140,000 or so distinct CDR3 sequences, approximately 95% of which appear only once. Sequences were obtained from CD4+ T cells from PBMCs. The receptors stem from a human donor with multiple sclerosis.

The chain links TRBV4-2 to TRBJ1-2; perhaps TRBD1 as D (6 bases). V was pared by 4 bases and J by 2 bases, with 11 bases between. The germline V gene has CDR1 LGHNA and CDR2 YNFKEQ. The CDR3 consists of 14 residues. The CDR3 coding sequence is TGTGCCAGCAGCCTCTGGACAGAAAACTATGGCTACACCTTC. Amino acid sequence: CASSLWTENYGYTF.

V gene TRBV28 combines with J gene TRBJ1-1; D not certain. In germline, CDR1 is MDHEN, CDR2 SYDVKM. Trimming stripped 3 bases from V and 9 bases from J, with 14 bases between. The CDR3 sequence is 13 residues long. CDR3 coding DNA: TGTGCCAGCAGTTTGCGGAGGCGGAGTCAAGCTTTCTTT. As protein: CASSLRRRSQAFF.

This chain uses TRBV12-3 or TRBV12-4 with TRBJ1-5; D possibly corresponds to TRBD1 (5 bases). This CDR3 has 13 amino acids. Trimming stripped 5 bases from V and 7 bases from J, with 12 bases between. This CDR3 is CASSPRGGQPQHF. The CDR3 DNA sequence: TGTGCCAGCAGTCCTAGGGGTGGCCAGCCCCAGCATTTT.

This chain links TRBV12-3 or TRBV12-4 with TRBJ2-1; 12 bases map to TRBD1. V shed 5 bases and J 6 bases; nucleotides not matched to a gene: 5. This CDR3 contains 15 residues. The CDR3 nucleotides are TGTGCCAGCAGTCACCGGGACAGGGGGCGCAATGAGCAGTTCTTC. Its protein is CASSHRDRGRNEQFF.

The chain couples TRBV19 to TRBJ1-5; 7 nucleotides align to TRBD1. V dropped 7 bases and J dropped 3; count of bases not matched to a gene: 9. The germline CDR1 and CDR2 sequences are LNHDA and SQIVND (reference sequence). The CDR3 extends over 15 amino acids. CDR3 region: CASNYGTVLNQPQHF. For the CDR3, the DNA is TGTGCCAGTAATTATGGGACAGTACTCAATCAGCCCCAGCATTTT.

J is TRBJ1-1 and V is TRBV6-1, with 7 bases lining up with TRBD1. The CDR3 has 15 residues. CDR1 and CDR2 from the germline V gene are MNHNS and SASEGT. The CDR3 DNA follows: TGTGCGGGGCGGACAGGTCAAGTCCAAAACACTGAAGCTTTCTTT. This gives the protein CAGRTGQVQNTEAFF.

The chain carries TRBV5-1 and TRBJ2-5; no definite D call. CDR1 is SGHRS, CDR2 YFSETQ, per germline. V lost 2 bases and J 4 bases, leaving 12 bases between the germline ends. CDR3 length: 14 amino acids. Here the CDR3 reads CASSLRAEGETQYF. The CDR3, as DNA: TGCGCCAGCAGCTTACGAGCCGAAGGAGAGACCCAGTACTTC.

This clonotype was seen more than once but under ten times. One junction end does not reproduce the germline sequence, and a read error may be involved. The V gene is TRBV5-1, the J gene TRBJ2-5; D not certain. This CDR3 has 11 amino acids. The germline gives CDR1 SGHRS, CDR2 YFSETQ. The CDR3: CASSLKETQYF. In DNA, the CDR3 is TGTGCCAGCAGCTTAAAAGAGACCCAGTACTTC. Based on the CDR3 plus reference TRBV5-1 and TRBJ2-5, the full variable domain is KAGVTQTPRYLIKTRGQQVTLSCSPISGHRSVSWYQQTPGQGLQFLFEYFSETQRNKGNFPGRFSGRQFSNSRSEMNVSTLELGDSALYLCASSLKETQYFGPGTRLLVL.

The chain links TRBV4-3 to TRBJ2-1; D is possibly TRBD2 (6 bases). The length of the CDR3 is 16 residues. CDR1 LGHNA and CDR2 YSLEER come from the germline V gene. Trimming stripped 0 bases from V and 0 bases from J, with 9 bases between. In nucleotides, the CDR3 is TGCGCCAGCAGCCAAGATGGGACTCACTCCTACAATGAGCAGTTCTTC. It yields the protein CASSQDGTHSYNEQFF.

The rearrangement links TRBV20-1 to TRBJ1-2, with a weak D call TRBD1 (5 bases). Germline values: CDR1 DFQATT, CDR2 SNEGSKA (reference sequence). The CDR3 runs 14 residues. The V and J ends lost 7 bases and 4 bases respectively, with 19 bases between them. The CDR3 DNA sequence: TGCAGTGTGCCGTCCTGGGGCGCGAGCTATGGCTACACCTTC. Residues: CSVPSWGASYGYTF.

The chain has TRBV7-9 and TRBJ2-1; D unclear. V was clipped by 5 bases and J by 8 bases, with 16 bases between them. Germline values: CDR1 SEHNR, CDR2 FQNEAQ (reference sequence). The CDR3 is 14 amino acids. This CDR3 is CASSPQGGIDEQFF. DNA of the CDR3: TGTGCCAGCAGCCCCCAAGGTGGGATCGATGAGCAGTTCTTC.

CDR3 sequence reads: CASRLTGTSGQAYEQYF. The DNA for the CDR3 is TGTGCCAGCAGACTAACCGGGACTAGCGGGCAAGCCTACGAGCAGTACTTC. V is TRBV5-5 and J is TRBJ2-7; 12 bases align to TRBD2. The CDR3 loop spans 17 amino acids. With V trimmed by 5 bases and J by 2 bases, 11 bases remained unmatched. CDR1 and CDR2 (germline): SGHKS, YYEKEE (reference sequence).

V usage is TRBV4-2 and J usage is TRBJ2-7; 11 bases are a match to TRBD2. The length of the CDR3 is 17 residues. CDR1 LGHNA and CDR2 YNFKEQ come from the germline V gene. J was trimmed by 0 bases and V by 4 bases; bases with no gene match: 8. The CDR3 sequence: CASSPGGLAGLSYEQYF. The DNA of the CDR3 is TGTGCCAGCAGCCCCGGAGGACTAGCGGGTCTCTCCTACGAGCAGTACTTC.

The V gene is TRBV4-3, the J gene TRBJ1-5; D is undetermined. CDR3 length: 15 amino acids. The V and J ends lost 4 bases and 4 bases respectively, with 14 bases between them. Per the germline V gene, CDR1 is LGHNA and CDR2 is YSLEER. As DNA, the CDR3 is TGCGCCAGCAGCCCTGAGAGGACGGCTAATCAGCCCCAGCATTTT. It codes for CASSPERTANQPQHF.

This chain uses TRBV24-1 with TRBJ2-2, with D perhaps TRBD1 (5 bases). The V gene lost 4 bases and the J gene lost 7 bases, with 9 bases spanning the gap. Looked up from germline, CDR1 is KGHDR and CDR2 is SFDVKD. The CDR3 has 13 residues. Written as DNA, the CDR3 is TGTGCCACCAGTGAGCAGGGATTCGGGGAGCTGTTTTTT. Encoded protein: CATSEQGFGELFF.

V usage is TRBV20-1 and J usage is TRBJ2-5, with 7 bases aligning to TRBD1. The V gene's germline CDR1 is DFQATT and CDR2 SNEGSKA (reference sequence). CDR3 length: 13 amino acids. V shed 3 bases, J shed 3 bases, and the junction held 4 bases outside the gene matches. CDR3 nucleotide sequence: TGCAGTGCTAGTTCAGGGGGTAAAGAGACCCAGTACTTC. It codes for CSASSGGKETQYF.

This chain joins TRBV29-1 and TRBJ1-1, with D hard to call. This CDR3 is 13 amino acids long. Looked up from germline, CDR1 is SQVTM and CDR2 is ANQGSEA. The ends were cut back, 7 bases at V and 4 bases at J, with 16 bases in the middle. CDR3 loop: CSAQPGRGTEAFF. CDR3 coding DNA: TGCAGCGCCCAACCGGGTAGAGGCACTGAAGCTTTCTTT.

This chain links TRBV7-2 with TRBJ2-7; 8 bases fit TRBD1. CDR3 length equals 15 residues. Looked up from germline, CDR1 is SGHTA and CDR2 is FQGNSA. V was clipped by 4 bases and J by 5 bases; unmatched bases: 10. DNA of the CDR3: TGTGCCAGCAGCTACCGCGGACAGGGTTTGAACGAGCAGTACTTC. The encoded protein is CASSYRGQGLNEQYF.

The rearrangement links TRBV5-6 to TRBJ2-7; D perhaps matches TRBD1 (5 bases). Trimming removed 4 bases at V and 0 bases at J, with 17 bases between. The germline gives CDR1 SGHDT, CDR2 YYEEEE. The CDR3 spans 16 residues. CDR3 in amino acids: CASSAYRIGVSYEQYF. CDR3 bases: TGTGCCAGCAGCGCGTACAGGATTGGGGTCTCCTACGAGCAGTACTTC.

The chain uses TRBV6-6 and TRBJ2-7; 14 bases are shared with TRBD2. This CDR3 region has 16 residues. Germline loops: CDR1 MNHNY, CDR2 SVGAGI (reference sequence). V trimming: 6 bases; J trimming: 4 bases; junction bases outside the gene matches: 8. The CDR3 bases are TGTGCCAGCAGCCAATTCGGGACTAGCGGGAGTTACGAGCAGTACTTC. Protein: CASSQFGTSGSYEQYF.